Sequencing of this T cell receptor beta chain was carried out in a study of brain T cells in children with intractable seizures. The protocol was immunoSEQ multiplex PCR, while the TCRdb copy is restricted to in-frame clones and leaves out a portion. The data show about 340,000 clones, more than 85% seen once. Time point indicated: blood from clinic visit 5 months post-surgery; TSC patient then seizure free. Before surgery, patients took at least one anti-epileptic drug. Details on this clone: Its specificity is unknown.

Study findings and constraints: Pre- and post-surgery blood differed in depth, so pre-surgery absences may be undersampling. Only CDR3 sequence similarity suggested viral specificity, without known HCMV serostatus.

Trimming cost V 0 bases and J 6 bases, with 7 bases left between them. The CDR3 covers 13 residues. Germline V gives CDR1 LGHDT, CDR2 YNNKEL (reference sequence). Sequences were derived from peripheral blood, sampled roughly 5 months after surgery. The receptor's source is a boy under two years old with tuberous sclerosis and intractable seizures. The rearrangement links TRBV3-1 (or the pseudogene TRBV3-2) to TRBJ2-3, with unresolved D. DNA for the CDR3: TGTGCCAGCAGCCAAGATTCAGTGGATACGCAGTATTTT. Encoded protein: CASSQDSVDTQYF.